What follows describes a single T cell receptor (beta chain). This record comes from a study of blood T cell repertoires in COVID-19. Study-wide context: From the United States, Italy and Spain came samples of acute and convalescent COVID-19. T cells, B-cell-depleted T cells, or PBMCs provided the cDNA or gDNA that served as material.

Followed over time, Seattle patients had been enrolled while infection was active. Per the authors' pipeline: Reference gene primer amplification in the assay estimated nucleated cell counts. Generated by immunoSEQ multiplex PCR, the TCRdb table keeps only in-frame clones and is missing some. V and J calls and clone size are those listed in that table; D and trimming were worked out from the DNA. The sample has about 180,000 clones; roughly 88% are singletons. Germline trimming cut 3 bases from V and 0 bases from J; bases unmatched to any gene: 2. This CDR3 is 15 amino acids long. The germline CDR1 and CDR2 sequences are LNHDA and SQIVND (reference sequence).

The clonotype originates from a woman between 40 and 55 years old with COVID-19, enrolled during active disease. The chain links TRBV19 to TRBJ2-3; 8 bases agree with TRBD2. Sample: peripheral blood. The CDR3 DNA is TGTGCCAGTAGTATGAAGCGGGGGAGCACAGATACGCAGTATTTT. As protein: CASSMKRGSTDTQYF.